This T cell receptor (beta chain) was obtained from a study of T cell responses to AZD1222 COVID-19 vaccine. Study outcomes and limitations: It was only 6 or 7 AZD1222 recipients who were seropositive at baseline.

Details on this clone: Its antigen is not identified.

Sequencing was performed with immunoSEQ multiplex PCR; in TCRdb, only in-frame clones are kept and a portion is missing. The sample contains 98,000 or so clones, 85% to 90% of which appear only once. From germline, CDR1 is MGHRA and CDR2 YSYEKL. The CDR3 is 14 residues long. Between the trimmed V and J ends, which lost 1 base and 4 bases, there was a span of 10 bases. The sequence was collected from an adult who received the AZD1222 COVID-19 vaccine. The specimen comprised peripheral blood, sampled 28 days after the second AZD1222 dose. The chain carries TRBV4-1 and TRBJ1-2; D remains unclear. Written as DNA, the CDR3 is TGCGCCAGCAGCCAAGTTGCAGCCTCCTATGGCTACACCTTC. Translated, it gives CASSQVAASYGYTF.